Below are 3 T cell receptor beta chains sequenced from a single sample in a study of T cells in Graves' hyperthyroidism and ophthalmopathy. TCR beta CDR3 regions were amplified from RNA. First-round RT-PCR with HTBI primers amplified the TCR CDR3 region. TCRdb processed the multiplex PCR reads anew with MiXCR; each CDR3 protein has one entry. The sample yields roughly 380,000 distinct CDR3 sequences, 13% seen once. Sequences were obtained from blood. The receptors come from a man younger than 45 with Graves' hyperthyroidism that later progressed to Graves' ophthalmopathy.

At least ten counts were recorded for this clonotype. The chain carries TRBV5-1 and TRBJ2-7; a weak D match, TRBD1 (5 bases). Germline CDR1 reads SGHRS; CDR2 reads YFSETQ. This CDR3 has 15 residues. V was cut by 2 bases and J by 3 bases, with 15 bases left in between. Written as DNA, the CDR3 is TGCGCCAGCAGCTTCACCGGACAAGCTAACTACGAGCAGTACTTC. Protein sequence: CASSFTGQANYEQYF.

This clonotype has a count of ten or more. V gene TRBV12-3 or TRBV12-4 combines with J gene TRBJ2-5; the match to TRBD2 covers 9 bases. The CDR3 runs 15 residues. The ends lost 7 bases at V and 1 base at J; junction bases unmatched: 7. The CDR3 coding sequence is TGTGCCAGCACCCGGGGCGGGGGGGCCCAAGAGACCCAGTACTTC. Translation gives CASTRGGGAQETQYF.

The CDR3 loop reads CASSQTQVLNYGYTF. DNA for the CDR3: TGTGCCAGCAGCCAAACACAGGTTCTTAACTATGGCTACACCTTC. The chain combines TRBV14 with TRBJ1-2, with D possibly TRBD1 on 5 matching bases. CDR3 length: 15 amino acids. Trimming took 2 bases from V and 1 from J, leaving 11 bases between them. Germline V lookup: CDR1 SGHDN, CDR2 FVKESK.